The next 27 T cell receptor beta chains were all read from a single sample in a study of blood T cell repertoires in COVID-19. TCRdb's table, derived via immunoSEQ multiplex PCR, lists solely in-frame clones and lacks some. The sample includes approximately 88,000 clones, 75% to 95% of them seen just once. The sequenced sample was peripheral blood. The receptor set was obtained from a woman aged 50 to 65 in a cohort sampled during active COVID-19.

V and J are TRBV30 and TRBJ2-1; tentative D call: TRBD2 (6 bases). Trimming took 3 bases from V and 4 from J, leaving 22 bases between them. The CDR3 runs 17 residues. The germline gives CDR1 GTSNPN, CDR2 SVGIG (reference sequence). DNA for the CDR3: TGTGCCTGGAGGGAGGGTAGAGGGGCTAAACCATACAATGAGCAGTTCTTC. Translation gives CAWREGRGAKPYNEQFF.

The chain carries TRBV11-3 and TRBJ1-6; TRBD1 is a possible D gene (6 bases). The CDR3 has 15 residues. V was clipped by 3 bases and J by 12 bases, with 18 bases between them. Germline-derived CDR1 and CDR2 are SGHNT and YENEEA. CDR3 DNA: TGTGCCAGCAGCTTGGGGACCAAGGGGGTGGAACCCCTCCACTTT. Protein product: CASSLGTKGVEPLHF.

The V gene is TRBV6-4, the J gene TRBJ2-2; 8 positions agree with TRBD2. This CDR3 has 15 amino acids. V trimming: 3 bases; J trimming: 5 bases; junction bases outside the gene matches: 5. CDR1 MRHNA and CDR2 SNTAGT come from the germline V gene. The CDR3 here is CASSDRPGGTGELFF. In nucleotides, the CDR3 is TGTGCCAGCAGTGATCGGCCGGGGGGGACCGGGGAGCTGTTTTTT.

J is TRBJ2-5 and V is TRBV5-5, with D perhaps matching TRBD1 (6 bases). The CDR3 covers 14 residues. Trimming removed 4 bases from V and 2 bases from J, with 12 bases in between. Germline-derived CDR1 and CDR2 are SGHKS and YYEKEE (reference sequence). DNA for the CDR3: TGTGCCAGCAGCCAGCCGGGACAACAAGAGACCCAGTACTTC. Residues: CASSQPGQQETQYF.

The chain links TRBV11-3 to TRBJ1-2; D is perhaps TRBD1 (5 bases). Germline CDR1 reads SGHNT; CDR2 reads YENEEA. Trimming removed 0 bases at V and 2 bases at J, with 7 bases between. This CDR3 is built from 14 residues. The CDR3 sequence is CASSLDGGNYGYTF. CDR3 sequence (DNA): TGTGCCAGCAGCTTAGATGGGGGGAACTATGGCTACACCTTC. Filled out from reference TRBV11-3 and TRBJ1-2, the complete variable domain reads EAGVVQSPRYKIIEKKQPVAFWCNPISGHNTLYWYLQNLGQGPELLIRYENEEAVDDSQLPKDRFSAERLKGVDSTLKIQPAELGDSAVYLCASSLDGGNYGYTFGSGTRLTVV.

The chain carries TRBV5-5 and TRBJ1-1; the D gene is possibly TRBD1 (5 bases). V lost 0 bases, J lost 5 bases, and 5 bases lay in between. Germline-derived CDR1 and CDR2 are SGHKS and YYEKEE (reference sequence). CDR3 length: 12 residues. This chain's CDR3 is CASSLEGTEAFF. CDR3 sequence (DNA): TGTGCCAGCAGCTTGGAGGGGACTGAAGCTTTCTTT.

The V gene is TRBV6-5, the J gene TRBJ1-5, with D possibly matching TRBD1 (5 bases). From germline, CDR1 is MNHEY and CDR2 SVGAGI. V lost 7 bases to trimming and J lost 5 bases, with 18 bases between them. The CDR3 is 15 residues long. CDR3 protein: CASKPRRGGDQPQHF. Here the CDR3 DNA reads TGTGCCAGCAAACCCAGGAGGGGCGGGGATCAGCCCCAGCATTTT.

The chain is built from TRBV7-3 and TRBJ2-5, with 7 positions matching TRBD2. The CDR3 has 15 residues. Unmatched junction bases numbered 10, after V lost 5 bases and J lost 4 bases. Per the germline V gene, CDR1 is SGHTA and CDR2 is FQGTGA. This chain's CDR3 is CASSMGLSSGETQYF. The CDR3 bases are TGTGCCAGCAGCATGGGACTATCTAGCGGAGAGACCCAGTACTTC. The full variable domain, in which reference TRBV7-3 and TRBJ2-5 provide the parts outside the CDR3, is GAGVSQTPSNKVTEKGKYVELRCDPISGHTALYWYRQSLGQGPEFLIYFQGTGAADDSGLPNDRFFAVRPEGSVSTLKIQRTERGDSAVYLCASSMGLSSGETQYFGPGTRLLVL.

This sequence joins TRBV7-9 and TRBJ1-6; D uncertain. The CDR3 loop spans 16 amino acids. V gave up 0 bases and J gave up 4 bases, with 10 bases separating them. Germline loops: CDR1 SEHNR, CDR2 FQNEAQ (reference sequence). The CDR3 sequence: CASSLAGSIYNSPLHF. The CDR3 region has the DNA TGTGCCAGCAGCTTAGCAGGGAGCATTTATAATTCACCCCTCCACTTT.

Written as DNA, the CDR3 is TGCGCCAGCACTAGATTAGGACAGCTCCAAGAGACCCAGTACTTC. This encodes CASTRLGQLQETQYF. V is TRBV5-1 and J is TRBJ2-5, with D tentatively TRBD1 (6 bases). CDR1 SGHRS and CDR2 YFSETQ come from the germline V gene. V lost 6 bases and J lost 1, with 16 bases in between. The CDR3 sequence is 15 residues long.

V gene TRBV11-2 combines with J gene TRBJ2-7, with 8 nucleotides matching TRBD2. Germline CDR1 is SGHAT and CDR2 is FQNNGV. The CDR3 covers 15 residues. The V segment lost 1 base and the J segment 4 bases; nucleotides outside the gene matches: 6. The CDR3: CASSLVAGGDYEQYF. CDR3 DNA: TGTGCCAGCAGCTTAGTTGCGGGAGGAGATTACGAGCAGTACTTC.

Only one count was recorded for this clone. The J gene is TRBJ2-1, the V gene TRBV10-3; the match to TRBD2 covers 9 bases. The CDR3 is 13 residues long. V gave up 10 bases and J gave up 6 bases; unmatched junction bases: 7. Germline V gene data show CDR1 as ENHRY and CDR2 as SYGVKD. The CDR3 bases are TGTGCCACCAAAGCGGGAGGACGCAATGAGCAGTTCTTC. Translation: CATKAGGRNEQFF.

The CDR3 coding sequence is TGTGCCAGCAGTGAAGAGGAGGGGTGGACGGGCACTGAAGCTTTCTTT. Amino acids: CASSEEEGWTGTEAFF. The chain couples TRBV2 to TRBJ1-1; possible D gene TRBD1, 5 bases. This CDR3 is 16 amino acids long. Trimming cost V 1 base and J 4 bases, with 16 bases left between them. Germline assignment: CDR1 SNHLY and CDR2 FYNNEI.

The rearrangement links TRBV10-3 to TRBJ2-7; D possibly corresponds to TRBD2 (6 bases). The V gene lost 6 bases and the J gene lost 0 bases, with 18 bases spanning the gap. The CDR3 sequence is 16 residues long. Germline assignment: CDR1 ENHRY and CDR2 SYGVKD. The CDR3: CAISLNSGGSSYEQYF. CDR3 DNA sequence: TGTGCCATCAGCCTCAATAGTGGAGGGAGCTCCTACGAGCAGTACTTC.

CDR3 sequence (DNA): TGTGCCAGCAGCCCCGGACAGGGGGTTCTCACCGGGGAGCTGTTTTTT. Protein sequence: CASSPGQGVLTGELFF. V and J are TRBV9 and TRBJ2-2; the match to TRBD1 covers 10 bases. The CDR3 is 16 residues long. V shed 4 bases, J shed 4 bases, and the junction held 7 bases outside the gene matches. The germline V gene has CDR1 SGDLS and CDR2 YYNGEE.

V usage is TRBV28 and J usage is TRBJ2-1; 9 nucleotides match TRBD2. The CDR3 length is 15 residues. J gave up 2 bases and V 6 bases, and 5 bases lay outside the gene matches. Germline loops: CDR1 MDHEN, CDR2 SYDVKM. As DNA, the CDR3 is TGTGCCAGCAGCGGGCTAGCGGGGACCTACAATGAGCAGTTCTTC. Its translation: CASSGLAGTYNEQFF.

The chain links TRBV4-2 to TRBJ2-1, with 7 bases fitting TRBD1. V shed 3 bases, J shed 5 bases, and the junction held 10 bases outside the gene matches. There are 16 residues in the CDR3. Germline CDR1 is LGHNA and CDR2 is YNFKEQ. The CDR3 loop is CASSQSQGTADNEQFF. The CDR3 DNA reads as TGTGCCAGCAGCCAGTCACAGGGGACCGCCGACAATGAGCAGTTCTTC.

The chain is built from TRBV2 and TRBJ2-2, with D perhaps matching TRBD1 (5 bases). V lost 3 bases and J 1 base, leaving 9 bases between the germline ends. CDR1 and CDR2 (germline): SNHLY, FYNNEI. The CDR3 is 15 amino acids. CDR3 DNA: TGTGCCAGCAGTGAGAACAGGCTGAACACCGGGGAGCTGTTTTTT. The encoded protein is CASSENRLNTGELFF. Full variable domain (outside the CDR3, taken from reference TRBV2 and TRBJ2-2): EPEVTQTPSHQVTQMGQEVILRCVPISNHLYFYWYRQILGQKVEFLVSFYNNEISEKSEIFDDQFSVERPDGSNFTLKIRSTKLEDSAMYFCASSENRLNTGELFFGEGSRLTVL.

The chain is built from TRBV6-4 and TRBJ2-1, with 10 bases aligning to TRBD2. CDR3 size: 14 residues. Unmatched junction bases numbered 6, after V lost 3 bases and J lost 10 bases. CDR1 is MRHNA, CDR2 SNTAGT, per germline. CDR3 sequence reads: CASSESGGAWEQFF. The CDR3 DNA reads as TGTGCCAGCAGTGAAAGCGGGGGGGCCTGGGAGCAGTTCTTC.

This chain connects TRBV7-9 to TRBJ2-1, with 8 bases lining up with TRBD2. There are 15 residues in the CDR3. Germline trimming cut 2 bases from V and 9 bases from J; bases unmatched to any gene: 9. Germline V lookup: CDR1 SEHNR, CDR2 FQNEAQ (reference sequence). The CDR3 region has the DNA TGTGCCAGCAGCTTAAGAGCGGGAGACGGTTCTGAGCAGTTCTTC. This codes for CASSLRAGDGSEQFF.

The gene calls are TRBV5-1 and TRBJ1-4, with a weak D call TRBD1 (6 bases). The CDR3 runs 15 residues. V dropped 0 bases and J dropped 7 bases, with 13 bases sitting between them. Germline V gene lookup returns CDR1 SGHRS and CDR2 YFSETQ. DNA for the CDR3: TGCGCCAGCAGCTTGGGGCAGGGGATGGGTGAAAAACTGTTTTTT. It encodes CASSLGQGMGEKLFF.

The chain couples TRBV27 to TRBJ2-7; 14 bases are a match to TRBD2. The V gene end was trimmed by 5 bases and the J gene end by 5 bases; junction bases not matched to a gene: 5. In germline, CDR1 is MNHEY, CDR2 SMNVEV (reference sequence). The CDR3 totals 15 residues. The CDR3, as DNA: TGTGCCAGCAGTAGGACTAGCGGGGGGCCCGACGAGCAGTACTTC. It specifies CASSRTSGGPDEQYF.

The chain has TRBV24-1 and TRBJ1-1; tentatively, D is TRBD1 (6 bases). The CDR3 has 17 amino acids. Trimming took 5 bases from V and 5 from J, leaving 23 bases between them. Per the germline V gene, CDR1 is KGHDR and CDR2 is SFDVKD. The CDR3 loop reads CATSAGGAGLIGTEAFF. Here the CDR3 DNA reads TGTGCCACCAGTGCGGGGGGGGCAGGGCTGATCGGGACTGAAGCTTTCTTT.

This chain's CDR3 is CASSNLGQGTYGYTF. Written as DNA, the CDR3 is TGTGCCAGCAGTAACTTGGGACAGGGTACCTATGGCTACACCTTC. The chain couples TRBV28 to TRBJ1-2; 9 bases are shared with TRBD1. The germline gives CDR1 MDHEN, CDR2 SYDVKM. The V segment lost 5 bases and the J segment 4 bases; nucleotides outside the gene matches: 8. This CDR3 has 15 amino acids.

This clone was observed once. This chain's CDR3 is CASSLLYGAEAFF. The CDR3 region has the DNA TGTGCCAGCAGCTTACTATACGGGGCTGAAGCTTTCTTT. V and J are TRBV7-3 and TRBJ1-1; unclear D gene. Germline-derived CDR1 and CDR2 are SGHTA and FQGTGA. The CDR3 has 13 residues. The ends were cut back, 2 bases at V and 6 bases at J, with 10 bases in the middle.

The chain recombines TRBV5-1 with TRBJ2-5; 9 nucleotides match TRBD1. Germline V gene lookup returns CDR1 SGHRS and CDR2 YFSETQ. The CDR3 is 15 amino acids. The ends lost 5 bases at V and 3 bases at J; junction bases unmatched: 8. CDR3 loop: CASRETGGIEETQYF. Here the CDR3 DNA reads TGCGCCAGCAGGGAAACAGGGGGCATAGAAGAGACCCAGTACTTC.

The rearrangement links TRBV6-5 to TRBJ2-1; 8 nucleotides line up with TRBD2. Germline V gene sequence: CDR1 MNHEY, CDR2 SVGAGI. CDR3 length: 14 residues. V lost 5 bases to trimming and J lost 7 bases; unmatched junction nucleotides: 7. The CDR3 spells CASSPTGTRNEQFF. The CDR3 nucleotides are TGTGCCAGCAGTCCCACCGGGACTAGGAATGAGCAGTTCTTC.